The 5 T cell receptor beta chains below were found in one sample sequenced in a study of blood T cell repertoires in COVID-19. Some clones are missing from TCRdb's copy, which holds only in-frame ones; the method was immunoSEQ multiplex PCR. The sample lists under 200,000 clones, around nine tenths seen once, with approximately 3.5% in the top ten. Sequenced: peripheral blood. The source of these receptors is a man aged 70 or older with acute or convalescent COVID-19.

The chain is built from TRBV10-1 and TRBJ1-5; D uncertain. Looked up from germline, CDR1 is WNHNN and CDR2 is SYGVQD (reference sequence). CDR3 length equals 13 residues. V was trimmed by 6 bases and J by 9 bases, leaving 15 bases between them. This CDR3 reads CASSEDPSGPQHF. The CDR3 DNA reads as TGCGCCAGCAGCGAGGACCCTTCAGGGCCCCAGCATTTT.

This clone was found once. This chain connects TRBV28 to TRBJ1-2, with D possibly being TRBD1 (5 bases). This CDR3 is built from 15 residues. Per germline, CDR1 MDHEN and CDR2 SYDVKM. V shed 2 bases and J shed 1 base, with 11 bases lying between them. The CDR3, as DNA: TGTGCCAGCAGTTTACAGGGAGGAAATAACTATGGCTACACCTTC. It is translated as CASSLQGGNNYGYTF.

The chain links TRBV28 to TRBJ2-5; D is undetermined. Germline CDR1 is MDHEN and CDR2 is SYDVKM. Trimming took 1 base from V and 2 from J, leaving 14 bases between them. The CDR3 spans 16 residues. The CDR3 is CASSLFGGTQQETQYF. CDR3 DNA: TGTGCCAGCAGTTTATTTGGTGGTACCCAGCAAGAGACCCAGTACTTC.

The chain carries TRBV5-4 and TRBJ1-4; TRBD1 matches at 10 bases. CDR3 size: 14 residues. CDR1 SGHNT and CDR2 YYREEE come from the germline V gene (reference sequence). V shed 3 bases, J shed 7 bases, and the junction held 3 bases outside the gene matches. CDR3 loop: CASSSGQGTEKLFF. CDR3 nucleotides: TGTGCCAGCAGCTCGGGACAGGGGACTGAAAAACTGTTTTTT.

Remarks on this clone: The same CDR3 also results from other DNA sequences found in this sample. The chain carries TRBV4-2 and TRBJ2-6; D is unclear. Germline loops: CDR1 LGHNA, CDR2 YNFKEQ. This CDR3 has 15 amino acids. The V and J ends lost 0 bases and 4 bases respectively, with 7 bases between them. The CDR3, as DNA: TGTGCCAGCAGCCAAGAGGGCGCCGGGGCCAACGTCCTGACTTTC. It yields the protein CASSQEGAGANVLTF.